This T cell receptor beta chain was identified during a study of CD8 T cells in Susac syndrome. It was with random hexamers that roughly 0.5 to 1 ug RNA was reverse transcribed. TCRdb redid the calling of the immunoSEQ multiplex PCR reads with MiXCR, one entry per CDR3 protein. Of just over 150,000 distinct CDR3 sequences in the sample, 85% to 95% are singletons; the top ten hold 0.15% to 0.2%. The V and J ends lost 7 bases and 13 bases, in that order; junction bases with no gene match: 9. Germline V gene sequence: CDR1 LNHDA, CDR2 SQIVND (reference sequence). This CDR3 comprises 12 residues. The source is a human donor with Susac syndrome. J is TRBJ2-4 and V is TRBV19, with TRBD1 matching 8 bases. Sequenced material: CD4+ T cells from PBMCs. CDR3 coding DNA: TGTGCCAGTACCGGTAATTGGGACAGGCAGTACTTC. Translating gives CASTGNWDRQYF.